This T cell receptor (beta chain) emerged from a study of blood T cell repertoires in COVID-19. For the study at large: Spain, Italy and the United States supplied samples that represented acute and convalescent COVID-19.

The CDR3 totals 16 residues. The germline V gene encodes CDR1 MGHDK and CDR2 SYGVNS. V gave up 1 base and J gave up 0 bases; unmatched junction bases: 2. Source study methods: Using reference gene primer amplification, nucleated cell counts were estimated. Assay used: immunoSEQ multiplex PCR; TCRdb lists only in-frame clones, some missing. The DNA was the basis for D and trimming; V, J and clone size are from that table. The sample yields under 200,000 clones, about 88% seen once. The sample was peripheral blood. This sequence joins TRBV25-1 and TRBJ2-1, with 8 bases identical to TRBD2. This receptor was obtained from a man younger than 35 with acute or convalescent COVID-19. The CDR3 bases are TGTGCCAGCAGTGAATGGGCGGGGGGCTCCTACAATGAGCAGTTCTTC. Protein sequence: CASSEWAGGSYNEQFF.